This T cell receptor beta chain appears in the sequencing data of a study of T cells after yellow fever vaccination. In the study overall: SMART-Seq v4 Ultra Low Input served to prepare low-cell-number fractions.

Trimming stripped 4 bases from V and 7 bases from J, with 22 bases between. Germline V lookup: CDR1 LGHDT, CDR2 YNNKEL (reference sequence). The length of the CDR3 is 16 residues. TCRdb re-called the 5' RACE reads through MiXCR, storing one row per CDR3 protein. The sample consists of 350,000 or so distinct CDR3 sequences, less than 9.5% of them appearing once. The clonotype was recovered from a man aged 18 to 35 who received the YFV17D yellow fever vaccine. This chain uses TRBV3-1 with TRBJ1-2, with D perhaps matching TRBD1 (6 bases). The material sequenced was PBMCs, taken roughly seven weeks after the first yellow fever vaccination. The CDR3 loop reads CASSRNPTGTTSGYTF. The CDR3 region has the DNA TGTGCCAGCAGCCGGAACCCAACCGGGACAACAAGTGGCTACACCTTC.